What follows are 3 T cell receptor beta chains derived from one specimen sequenced in a study of metastatic and nonmetastatic thyroid tumors. TCRdb re-called the PCR reads via MiXCR. The data contain roughly 46,000 clones, about 22% of them singletons. No treatment had been given to any patient before thyroid surgery. The sequencing sample was made of blood. These receptors all stem from a male donor with papillary thyroid cancer or a benign thyroid nodule (not recorded which). Some clones in this sample may be carry-over from other donors' samples.

This clone occurred a few times. The chain combines TRBV9 with TRBJ1-2, with a weak D call TRBD1 (5 bases). V was shortened by 0 bases and J by 3 bases, with 12 bases between the two germline ends. There are 15 residues in the CDR3. CDR1 and CDR2 (germline): SGDLS, YYNGEE. CDR3 sequence: CASSVDGGVYYGYTF. CDR3 nucleotides: TGTGCCAGCAGCGTAGATGGAGGGGTGTACTATGGCTACACCTTC. The variable domain in full, completed from reference TRBV9 and TRBJ1-2, reads DSGVTQTPKHLITATGQRVTLRCSPRSGDLSVYWYQQSLDQGLQFLIQYYNGEERAKGNILERFSAQQFPDLHSELNLSSLELGDSALYFCASSVDGGVYYGYTFGSGTRLTVV.

This clone showed up many times. The chain combines TRBV5-8 with TRBJ2-6; no firm D call. Germline values: CDR1 SGHTS, CDR2 YDEGEE. V was clipped by 6 bases and J by 2 bases, with 9 bases between them. This CDR3 is built from 14 residues. CDR3 sequence reads: CASTLRTGANVLTF. In nucleotides, the CDR3 is TGTGCCAGCACCCTACGGACTGGGGCCAACGTCCTGACTTTC.

The rearrangement joins TRBV9 to TRBJ2-1, with TRBD1 matching over 7 bases. The CDR3 consists of 14 residues. The V gene's germline CDR1 is SGDLS and CDR2 YYNGEE. V was clipped by 6 bases and J by 8 bases; unmatched bases: 11. CDR3 in DNA: TGTGCCAGCATCACCTCGACAGGGTACGATGAGCAGTTCTTC. Its protein product is CASITSTGYDEQFF.